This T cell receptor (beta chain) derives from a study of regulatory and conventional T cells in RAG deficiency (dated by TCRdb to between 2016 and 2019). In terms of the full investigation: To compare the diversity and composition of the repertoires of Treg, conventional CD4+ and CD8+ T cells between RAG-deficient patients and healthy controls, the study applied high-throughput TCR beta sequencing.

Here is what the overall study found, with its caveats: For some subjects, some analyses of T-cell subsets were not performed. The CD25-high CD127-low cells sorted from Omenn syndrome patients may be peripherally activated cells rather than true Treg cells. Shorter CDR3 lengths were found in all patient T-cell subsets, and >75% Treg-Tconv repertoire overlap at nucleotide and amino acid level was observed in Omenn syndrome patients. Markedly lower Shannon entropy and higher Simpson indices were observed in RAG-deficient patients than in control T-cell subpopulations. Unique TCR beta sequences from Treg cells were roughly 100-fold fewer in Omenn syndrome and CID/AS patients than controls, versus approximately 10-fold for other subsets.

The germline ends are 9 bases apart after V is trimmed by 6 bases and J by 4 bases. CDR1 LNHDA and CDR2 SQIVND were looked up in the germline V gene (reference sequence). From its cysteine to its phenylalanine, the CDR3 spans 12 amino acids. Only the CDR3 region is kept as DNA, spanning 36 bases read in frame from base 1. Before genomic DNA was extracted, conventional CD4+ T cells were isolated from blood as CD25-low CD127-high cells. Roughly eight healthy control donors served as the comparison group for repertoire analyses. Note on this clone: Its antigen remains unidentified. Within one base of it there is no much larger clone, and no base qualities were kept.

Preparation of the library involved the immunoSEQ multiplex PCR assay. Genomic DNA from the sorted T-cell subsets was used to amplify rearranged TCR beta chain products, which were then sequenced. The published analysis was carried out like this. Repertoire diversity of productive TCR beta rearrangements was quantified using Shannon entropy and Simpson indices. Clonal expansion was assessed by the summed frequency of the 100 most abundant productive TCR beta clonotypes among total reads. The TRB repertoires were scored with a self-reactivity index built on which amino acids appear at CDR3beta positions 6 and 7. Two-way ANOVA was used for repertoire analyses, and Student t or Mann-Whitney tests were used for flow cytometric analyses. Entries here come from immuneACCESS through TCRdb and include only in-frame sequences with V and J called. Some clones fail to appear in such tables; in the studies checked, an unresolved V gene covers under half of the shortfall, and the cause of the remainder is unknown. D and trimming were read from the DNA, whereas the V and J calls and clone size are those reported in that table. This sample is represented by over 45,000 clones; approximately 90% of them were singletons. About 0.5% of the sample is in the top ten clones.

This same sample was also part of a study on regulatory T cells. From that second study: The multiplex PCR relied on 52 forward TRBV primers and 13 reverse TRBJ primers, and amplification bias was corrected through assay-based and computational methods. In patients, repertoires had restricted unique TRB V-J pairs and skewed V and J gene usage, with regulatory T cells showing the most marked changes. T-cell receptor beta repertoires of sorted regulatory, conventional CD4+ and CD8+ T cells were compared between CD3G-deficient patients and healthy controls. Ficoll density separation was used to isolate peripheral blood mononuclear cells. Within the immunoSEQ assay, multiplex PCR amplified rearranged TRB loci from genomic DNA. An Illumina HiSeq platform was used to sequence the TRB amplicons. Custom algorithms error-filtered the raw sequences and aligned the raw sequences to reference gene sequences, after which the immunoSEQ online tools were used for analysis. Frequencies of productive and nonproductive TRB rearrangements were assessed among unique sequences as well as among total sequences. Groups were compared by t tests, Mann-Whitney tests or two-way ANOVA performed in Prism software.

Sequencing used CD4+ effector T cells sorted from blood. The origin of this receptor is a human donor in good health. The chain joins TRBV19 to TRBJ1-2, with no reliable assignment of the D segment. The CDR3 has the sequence CASRVGSYGYTF. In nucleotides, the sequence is TGTGCCAGTAGGGTAGGATCCTATGGCTACACCTTC.